The 2 T cell receptor beta chains below all came from one sample that was sequenced in a study of identical twins. TCRdb reanalysed the 5' RACE reads using MiXCR and keeps one entry per CDR3 protein. The sample gives 500,000 or so distinct CDR3 sequences, 14% of which show up once; approximately 0.52% is in the top ten. These data were also reused for a study on yellow fever vaccine responses in identical twins.

Sequencing input: CD4+ T cells sorted from blood. These receptors all come from a woman between 18 and 30 years old in good health.

This sequence joins TRBV11-1 and TRBJ2-1; TRBD2 aligns across 10 bases. V lost 5 bases, J lost 7 bases, and 11 bases stayed unmatched. The CDR3 covers 16 residues. The germline CDR1 and CDR2 sequences are SGHAT and FQDESV (reference sequence). As DNA, the CDR3 is TGTGCCAGCAGCCCGGTTGGTAGCGGGGGGTGGAATGAGCAGTTCTTC. Residues: CASSPVGSGGWNEQFF.

The chain employs TRBV2 and TRBJ2-2; 7 bases line up with TRBD1. The trim removed 7 bases at V and 4 bases at J, leaving 6 bases unmatched. This CDR3 is 14 amino acids long. Germline lookup yields CDR1 SNHLY and CDR2 FYNNEI. The CDR3, as DNA: TGTGCCAGCACTCGACAGGGTTCCACCGGGGAGCTGTTTTTT. Protein product: CASTRQGSTGELFF.